This T cell receptor (beta chain) stems from a study of blood T cells in healthy people across ages. A remark on this clonotype: Its antigen is not known.

The germline CDR1 and CDR2 sequences are SGHAT and FQNNGV. Trimming removed 5 bases from V and 2 bases from J, with 10 bases in between. The CDR3 loop spans 13 amino acids. Study outcomes and limitations: Greater diversity and more naive CD4+ cells were seen in long-lived donors than in aged donors.

Primers used in a second PCR of roughly 7 to 11 cycles were a sample-barcoded 5' primer and a J-beta primer mix. Each CDR3 protein is one row after TCRdb ran MiXCR on the 5' RACE reads. The sample includes 650,000 to 900,000 distinct CDR3 sequences, about 59% of them seen just once. The chain has TRBV11-2 and TRBJ2-7; either TRBD1 or TRBD2 may fit D (5 bases each). This receptor was taken from a man aged 25 to 40 in good health. The source material was blood. CDR3 amino acids: CASSHGATYEQYF. The CDR3 DNA reads as TGTGCCAGCAGCCACGGGGCCACCTACGAGCAGTACTTC.